This entry is about one T cell receptor (beta chain). A much bigger clone sits one base away, suggesting this may be a read error. This entry belongs to a study of tumor-infiltrating lymphocytes in primary liver carcinoma. TCR beta cDNA was reverse-transcribed from about 500 ng of total RNA. The reaction used a constant-region primer and ProtoScript II reverse transcriptase. Construction of TCR beta libraries relied on three successive nested multiplex PCR rounds employing slightly modified ARM-PCR. The first two PCR rounds used TRBV1-TRBV30 primers with a Cbeta primer, nine to eleven cycles each. In TCRdb, the multiplex PCR reads were re-called with MiXCR into one record per CDR3 protein. This table has some 100,000 distinct CDR3 sequences, around 73% appearing once. Total RNA and DNA came together from about 21-30 mg of bulk tissue without cell sorting. Per the germline V gene, CDR1 is SGHVS and CDR2 is FQNEAQ. CDR3 length equals 18 residues. The V gene end was trimmed by 3 bases and the J gene end by 8 bases; junction bases not matched to a gene: 15.

The sequence was obtained from a woman aged 60 to 75 with primary liver carcinoma and hepatitis B virus infection. The sample taken for sequencing was liver tumor tissue from sampling region 2. As to subset: tumor region T2, inferior pole. The genes are TRBV7-8 and TRBJ2-2, with TRBD2 identical over 10 bases. CDR3 nucleotide sequence: TGTGCCAGCAGCTTGATCCAGGGTAGCGGGAGGACTCTTGGGGAGCTGTTTTTT. The encoded protein is CASSLIQGSGRTLGELFF. The entire variable domain, with the rest obtained from reference TRBV7-8 and TRBJ2-2, is as follows: GAGVSQSPRYKVAKRGQDVALRCDPISGHVSLFWYQQALGQGPEFLTYFQNEAQLDKSGLPSDRFFAERPEGSVSTLKIQRTQQEDSAVYLCASSLIQGSGRTLGELFFGEGSRLTVL.